This T cell receptor beta chain stems from a study of blood T cells in healthy people across ages. Whole-study context: Through template switching, about one barcoded beta molecule was captured per two T cells, as measured in model experiments.

Sample-barcoded 5' priming and a J-beta primer mix drove a second PCR of roughly 7 to 11 cycles. Samples each returned at least 3 million CDR3-containing paired-end reads. MiXCR, applied by TCRdb to the 5' RACE reads, yields one record per CDR3 protein. In the table there are some 1,500,000 distinct CDR3 sequences, approximately 43% of which are singletons. Sample: blood. The TCR sequence derives from a woman aged 18-29 years in good health.

The CDR3 nucleotides are TGTGCCAGCAGTGACGACAGGGGAGTAAACGAGCAGTACTTC. It codes for CASSDDRGVNEQYF. The rearrangement joins TRBV25-1 to TRBJ2-4, with 8 bases matching TRBD1. The J call may be wrong; the DNA end is better matched by TRBJ2-7. CDR1 is MGHDK, CDR2 SYGVNS, per germline. This CDR3 contains 14 residues.